This TCR beta chain originates from a study of blood T cell repertoires in COVID-19. Study-wide background: PBMCs, B-cell-depleted T cells, or T cells were the source of the cDNA or gDNA that made up the material.

This clone was recorded once. The CDR3 sequence is 15 residues long. V was clipped by 3 bases and J by 2 bases, with 12 bases between them. Germline-derived CDR1 and CDR2 are SGDLS and YYNGEE. In the source study's methods: Quantification of nucleated cells was approximated via reference gene primer amplification. Only in-frame clones appear in the TCRdb table, and some are missing; sequencing was by immunoSEQ multiplex PCR. V and J calls and clone size are as listed in that table; D and trimming were resolved from the DNA. The sample carries 340,000 or so clones, 80% to 90% recorded once. Which cohort a participant joined came from the clinical history participants gave.

The sample comprised PBMCs or T cells enriched from blood (not recorded which). This clonotype originated in a woman aged 40 to 49 with acute COVID-19. V usage is TRBV9 and J usage is TRBJ2-1; D is ambiguous. CDR3 in DNA: TGTGCCAGCAGCGCCACCGCGAATACCTACAATGAGCAGTTCTTC. This codes for CASSATANTYNEQFF.